This T cell receptor beta chain comes out of a study of control samples from healthy donors and cancer patients. In germline, CDR1 is SGHNT, CDR2 YYREEE (reference sequence). The CDR3 has 13 residues. V shed 4 bases and J shed 7 bases, with 14 bases lying between them. Clones were sequenced by immunoSEQ multiplex PCR, and TCRdb holds only the in-frame ones, with some missing. The sample has about 180,000 clones; around 94% are singletons. The sample comprised blood. The origin of this receptor is a man under 40 in good health. The V gene is TRBV5-4, the J gene TRBJ1-1; D unclear. CDR3 sequence: CASSPTRSGEAFF. As DNA, the CDR3 is TGTGCCAGCAGCCCGACGCGATCAGGTGAAGCTTTCTTT.